These T cell receptor beta chains were read from a single sample in a study of blood T cell repertoires in COVID-19. Repertoires were generated with immunoSEQ multiplex PCR, while TCRdb's copy carries only in-frame clones and drops some. The sample contains roughly 190,000 clones, around four fifths of which appear only once. Sequencing was carried out using PBMCs or T cells enriched from blood (not recorded which). The receptors stem from a man between 40 and 49 years old who had recovered from COVID-19. CDR3s leave out the opening cysteine and the closing phenylalanine or tryptophan.

J | V | CDR3
TRBJ1-6 | TRBV5-1 | ASSLGSGQAGDYNSPLH
TRBJ2-1 | TRBV28 | ASSLWDRGRGEQF
TRBJ2-2 | TRBV4-1 | ASSQGAGWTGELF
TRBJ2-2 | TRBV7-3 | ASSLDRGHTGELF
TRBJ2-3 | TRBV9 | ASSPAGGVNTDTQY
TRBJ2-7 | TRBV24-1 | ATSGQGSIYEQY
TRBJ2-3 | TRBV7-8 | ASSMAAGRDTQY
TRBJ2-1 | TRBV19 | ASSRAGYGLGNEQF
TRBJ1-1 | TRBV29-1 | SVEDRVVLAGSEAF
TRBJ1-5 | TRBV6-6 | ASSYSTGTGRQPQH
TRBJ1-1 | TRBV3-1/TRBV3-2 | ASSQSRGIMNTEAF
TRBJ1-1 | TRBV19 | ASSIQRGTEAF
TRBJ2-1 | TRBV29-1 | SVGRASGFYNEQF
TRBJ1-1 | TRBV6-5 | ASRPPGGLNTEAF
TRBJ2-7 | TRBV5-4 | ASSRDTFYEQY
TRBJ2-3 | TRBV27 | ASGDWAAGVPDTQY
TRBJ2-7 | TRBV28 | ASNRGHSYEQY
TRBJ1-1 | TRBV7-9 | ASSLGLYRGDTEAF
TRBJ1-5 | TRBV3-1/TRBV3-2 | ASSQPGQVPQH
TRBJ1-4 | TRBV18 | ASSPLGVVNEKLF
TRBJ2-3 | TRBV14 | ASSRVAGAGDTQY
TRBJ2-1 | TRBV5-1 | ASSLGPGLEKQF
TRBJ2-3 | TRBV27 | ASSAGLVQRDTQY
TRBJ1-2 | TRBV7-9 | ASSLEQGRGYT
TRBJ2-1 | TRBV2 | ASGRESYNEQF
TRBJ2-2 | TRBV5-1 | ASSVAQGLAGGSAGELF
TRBJ1-2 | TRBV9 | ASSATGYGYT
TRBJ1-5 | TRBV19 | ASANIPGQGPLGQPQH
TRBJ2-7 | TRBV24-1 | ATSPGQGGKSYEQY
TRBJ1-6 | TRBV2 | ASSPRTGLNSPLH
TRBJ1-2 | TRBV3-1/TRBV3-2 | ASSQDTGYYGYT
TRBJ2-1 | TRBV5-1 | ASSLDSGSTNEQF
TRBJ1-5 | TRBV9 | ASSVGEDGSNQPQH
TRBJ2-2 | TRBV7-6 | ASSPLAGLTGELF
TRBJ2-1 | TRBV3-1/TRBV3-2 | ASHLQTGTTLF
TRBJ2-1 | TRBV10-3 | AISELGIGGLYNEQF
TRBJ1-1 | TRBV5-1 | ASSGFQANTEAF
TRBJ1-2 | TRBV10-1 | ARSGTGYT
TRBJ2-7 | TRBV15 | ATSRAGIYEQY
TRBJ1-1 | TRBV10-3 | AISEGRETEAF
TRBJ2-5 | TRBV3-1/TRBV3-2 | ASSHPGGGRETQY